The source of this T cell receptor beta chain is a study of cytomegalovirus exposure and HLA in healthy donors. It was with 60 Vbeta and 13 Jbeta primers that the PCR ran. The assay was immunoSEQ multiplex PCR, and TCRdb's table has in-frame clones only and misses some. This listing includes around 40,000 clones. The germline CDR1 and CDR2 sequences are LGHNA and YNFKEQ. V lost 0 bases and J lost 2; bases outside the gene matches: 4. The CDR3 contains 15 residues. The origin of this receptor is a human donor in good health. V is TRBV4-2 and J is TRBJ2-7; TRBD2 agrees at 7 bases. Specimen: PBMCs. The CDR3 sequence is CASSQEIAGTYEQYF. CDR3 bases: TGTGCCAGCAGCCAAGAAATAGCGGGTACCTACGAGCAGTACTTC.